This T cell receptor beta chain originates from a study of cytomegalovirus exposure and HLA in healthy donors. The study's findings and limits: Per published reports, the classifier diagnosed cytomegalovirus status with high specificity and sensitivity. Previously analyzed data showed that most TCR beta V segments were productive at a frequency of about 90% or about 30%. Researchers reported that a few CMV-associated chains were confirmed in vitro as CMV antigen-specific. An assumption of roughly uniform sequencing depth across donors underlay the presence/absence analyses.

The primer mix had 60 Vbeta and 13 Jbeta primers. Repertoires were generated with immunoSEQ multiplex PCR, while TCRdb's copy carries only in-frame clones and drops some. Of 210,000 or so clones in the sample, 75% to 85% were seen once. This clone has only a few counts. Its antigen is undetermined. Germline V gives CDR1 MNHNY, CDR2 SVGAGI (reference sequence). With 6 bases removed from V and 4 bases from J, the gap between germline ends came to 6 bases. This CDR3 has 12 amino acids. The source of this sequence is a woman aged 55 to 70 in good health and CMV-seropositive. Sequencing was carried out using PBMCs. The chain joins TRBV6-6 to TRBJ2-2, with D perhaps matching TRBD2 (6 bases). CDR3 nucleotides: TGTGCCAGCAGCGGGGGCACCGGGGAGCTGTTTTTT. This translates into CASSGGTGELFF.